This T cell receptor (beta chain) was identified in a study of control samples from healthy donors and cancer patients. The repertoire was sequenced with immunoSEQ multiplex PCR; TCRdb's copy has only in-frame clones and lacks some. The repertoire has more than 95,000 clones, about 87% of them found once; the top ten carry 2.5% to 3.5%. The germline V gene has CDR1 SSHAT and CDR2 FNYEAQ (reference sequence). The V end was cut by 0 bases, the J end by 1 base, with 6 bases between. This CDR3 is built from 15 residues. This TCR was sampled from a man in his sixties in good health. Sample: blood. The rearrangement joins TRBV7-7 to TRBJ2-2; no definite D call. The CDR3 DNA follows: TGTGCCAGCAGCTTAGCGGCAGGGAACACCGGGGAGCTGTTTTTT. Translating it yields CASSLAAGNTGELFF.